What follows describes a single T cell receptor beta chain. The data belong to a study of control samples from healthy donors and cancer patients. Clones were read by immunoSEQ multiplex PCR, and TCRdb kept only the in-frame ones, dropping some. Counted here are about 410,000 clones, about nine tenths occurring once; the ten biggest clones make up about 6.3%. The clonotype comes from a man in his forties with head and neck cancer. What was sequenced was PBMCs.

The CDR3 DNA reads TGCGCCAGCAGGAGAAGTCGGACGCGGGGGGCCGAAAACACCGGGGAGCTGTTTTTT. It yields the protein CASRRSRTRGAENTGELFF. This sequence joins TRBV4-1 and TRBJ2-2; TRBD2 matches 8 bases. This CDR3 is 19 amino acids long. The J segment lost 2 bases and the V segment lost 6 bases, leaving 17 bases of the junction unmatched. Per the germline V gene, CDR1 is MGHRA and CDR2 is YSYEKL.